The source of this T cell receptor (beta chain) is a study of blood T cell repertoires in COVID-19. As for the study in general: Material from acute and convalescent COVID-19 was sourced from the United States, Italy and Spain. T cells, B-cell-depleted T cells, or PBMCs supplied cDNA or gDNA.

The CDR3 spans 14 residues. CDR1 and CDR2 (germline): ENHRY, SYGVKD. After removal of 6 bases from V and 4 bases from J, the junction contained 6 bases not matched to a gene. Authors' methods: It was from reference gene primer amplification that nucleated cell counts were estimated. Sequenced by immunoSEQ multiplex PCR; TCRdb stores in-frame clones only, minus some. Clone size and V and J calls were adopted from that table, with D and trimming inferred from the DNA. The sample shows around 330,000 clones, approximately 88% of them seen only once. During active infection, Seattle patients enrolled and were then monitored through disease.

The sequenced material came from peripheral blood. The origin of this receptor is a woman aged 25 to 39 with COVID-19, enrolled during active disease. The chain links TRBV10-3 to TRBJ2-1; 7 positions match TRBD1. The CDR3 DNA reads as TGTGCCATCAGATCCGGGACAGTTTACAATGAGCAGTTCTTC. Encoded protein: CAIRSGTVYNEQFF.